These T cell receptor beta chains were read from a single sample in a study of blood T cells in healthy people across ages. From the 5' RACE reads, TCRdb called clonotypes with MiXCR, one entry per CDR3 protein. Altogether 600,000 or so distinct CDR3 sequences are present, 20% to 25% being singletons, with the ten largest covering 3% to 4.5%. Material: blood. The receptors originated from a man between 65 and 85 years old in good health. The CDR3 runs from the conserved cysteine through the conserved F or W. The order of the fields is D gene, clone size, V gene, J gene, CDR3 DNA, CDR3 protein. A D gene is named only where the DNA matches it firmly. Size is omitted from some rows. Given values are once, few, many or a class for expanded clones.

D: -; size: -; V: TRBV28; J: TRBJ1-4; DNA: TGTGCCAGCAGTTCGGAGGGTTATCGGGGTAAAAAACTGTTTTTT; CDR3: CASSSEGYRGKKLFF
D: -; size: few; V: TRBV27; J: TRBJ2-7; DNA: TGTGCCAGCAGTCCCTCCCGGGTAGTACTCGGGCAGTACTTC; CDR3: CASSPSRVVLGQYF
D: -; size: -; V: TRBV5-1; J: TRBJ2-7; DNA: TGCGCCAGCAGTTATGATAACTACGAGCAGTACTTC; CDR3: CASSYDNYEQYF
D: -; size: few; V: TRBV29-1; J: TRBJ2-5; DNA: TGCAGCGTCCTACTTATGGGGAGTCAAGAGACCCAGTACTTC; CDR3: CSVLLMGSQETQYF
D: TRBD1; size: -; V: TRBV12-5; J: TRBJ1-5; DNA: TGTGCTAGTGGTTCGGGACAGGGGACCTCCAATCAGCCCCAGCATTTT; CDR3: CASGSGQGTSNQPQHF
D: TRBD2; size: few; V: TRBV29-1; J: TRBJ2-7; DNA: TGCAGCGTATACCGGGAGGGCCCCGAGCAGTACTTC; CDR3: CSVYREGPEQYF
D: -; size: few; V: TRBV7-2; J: TRBJ2-3; DNA: TGTGCCAGCAGCATACGACTCCGCACAGATACGCAGTATTTT; CDR3: CASSIRLRTDTQYF
D: -; size: few; V: TRBV4-3; J: TRBJ2-3; DNA: TGCGCCAGCAGCCAAGAAGGGGGAGGCCCAGATACGCAGTATTTT; CDR3: CASSQEGGGPDTQYF
D: TRBD2; size: -; V: TRBV5-1; J: TRBJ2-1; DNA: TGCGCCAGCAGCTCGGGACTAGCGGGAGAAGGGGATGAGCAGTTCTTC; CDR3: CASSSGLAGEGDEQFF
D: -; size: few; V: TRBV7-9; J: TRBJ2-7; DNA: TGTGCCAGCAGCTTTTTGTCGGACACCGCTTCCTACGAGCAGTACTTC; CDR3: CASSFLSDTASYEQYF
D: -; size: few; V: TRBV10-3; J: TRBJ1-1; DNA: TGTGCCATCAGTGTGGGGGGGAACACTGAAGCTTTCTTT; CDR3: CAISVGGNTEAFF
D: TRBD1; size: -; V: TRBV20-1; J: TRBJ2-5; DNA: TGCAGTGCTGTCGGACAGGGCCAAGAGACCCAGTACTTC; CDR3: CSAVGQGQETQYF
D: TRBD2; size: few; V: TRBV4-3; J: TRBJ2-1; DNA: TGCGCCAGCAGCCAAGACTACCCCGCGGGAGTAATTGATGAGCAGTTCTTC; CDR3: CASSQDYPAGVIDEQFF
D: TRBD1; size: -; V: TRBV5-8; J: TRBJ2-2; DNA: TGTGCCAGCAGCTTCTTAGGGGGCGGACTGCACACCGGGGAGCTGTTTTTT; CDR3: CASSFLGGGLHTGELFF
D: -; size: many; V: TRBV28; J: TRBJ1-5; DNA: TGTGCCAGCAGCTTAGGCCGAAGCAATCAGCCCCAGCATTTT; CDR3: CASSLGRSNQPQHF
D: TRBD2; size: -; V: TRBV29-1; J: TRBJ2-1; DNA: TGCAGCGTTGACCCGACTAGCGCCAACAATGAGCAGTTCTTC; CDR3: CSVDPTSANNEQFF
D: TRBD2; size: few; V: TRBV6-6; J: TRBJ2-1; DNA: TGTGCCACATACCTAGCGGGAGGCCACAATGAGCAGTTCTTC; CDR3: CATYLAGGHNEQFF
D: -; size: few; V: TRBV29-1; J: TRBJ2-7; DNA: TGCAGCGTTCGTATATTGTCCTACGAGCAGTACTTC; CDR3: CSVRILSYEQYF
D: -; size: -; V: TRBV5-6; J: TRBJ1-4; DNA: TGTGCCAGCAGCTTGGAGCAGGGGTCTAATGAAAAACTGTTTTTT; CDR3: CASSLEQGSNEKLFF
D: -; size: -; V: TRBV4-3; J: TRBJ2-7; DNA: TGCGCCAGCAGCCAAGAGGTACAAAACGAGCAGTACTTC; CDR3: CASSQEVQNEQYF
D: -; size: few; V: TRBV5-1; J: TRBJ1-1; DNA: TGCGCCAGCAGCGCCAGGACAGCCAGGACGCAAACTGAAGCTTTCTTT; CDR3: CASSARTARTQTEAFF